Below, 23 T cell receptor beta chains from the same sample are listed, as sequenced in a study of blood T cell repertoires in COVID-19. The table came from immunoSEQ multiplex PCR; TCRdb's copy has only in-frame clones and leaves some out. The profile covers roughly 110,000 clones, with 70% to 90% appearing a single time and under 5.5% taken by the ten largest. The specimen was peripheral blood. The receptors shown here come from a man in his forties or fifties with active or convalescent COVID-19.

This chain connects TRBV19 to TRBJ2-2; TRBD2 might be the D (6 bases). Deletions cut 11 bases from V and 1 base from J, with 11 bases between. The CDR3 runs 13 residues. Germline loops: CDR1 LNHDA, CDR2 SQIVND (reference sequence). The DNA for the CDR3 is TGTGCCGGAGGGAAGGAGAACACCGGGGAGCTGTTTTTT. Amino acid sequence: CAGGKENTGELFF. Together with reference TRBV19 and TRBJ2-2, the CDR3 gives the full variable domain: DGGITQSPKYLFRKEGQNVTLSCEQNLNHDAMYWYRQDPGQGLRLIYYSQIVNDFQKGDIAEGYSVSREKKESFPLTVTSAQKNPTAFYLCAGGKENTGELFFGEGSRLTVL.

This chain connects TRBV25-1 to TRBJ1-2; D may be TRBD1 (5 bases). Germline CDR1 reads MGHDK; CDR2 reads SYGVNS. Trimming took off 0 bases at V and 4 bases at J, with 18 bases between the two ends. The CDR3 sequence is 17 residues long. CDR3 in amino acids: CASSEYVNGGGSYGYTF. CDR3 sequence (DNA): TGTGCCAGCAGTGAATATGTTAACGGGGGAGGTAGCTATGGCTACACCTTC.

In nucleotides, the CDR3 is TGTGCCAGCACCTTGGGCAGGGAAGCCAAAAACATTCAGTACTTC. Amino acid sequence: CASTLGREAKNIQYF. V and J are TRBV27 and TRBJ2-4; maybe TRBD1 (5 bases). The CDR3 sequence is 15 residues long. V was pared by 7 bases and J by 0 bases, with 13 bases between. Germline loops: CDR1 MNHEY, CDR2 SMNVEV (reference sequence).

V is TRBV24-1 and J is TRBJ2-4; 7 bases are a match to TRBD1. Trimming cost V 3 bases and J 0 bases; bases outside gene matches: 13. The CDR3 is 19 residues long. Germline CDR1 KGHDR, CDR2 SFDVKD. This chain's CDR3 is CATSDIRDSPVLAKNIQYF. In DNA form, the CDR3 reads TGTGCCACCAGTGATATCCGGGACAGTCCGGTACTAGCCAAAAACATTCAGTACTTC.

V and J are TRBV19 and TRBJ2-1, with 14 bases that match TRBD2. Germline V CDR1 and CDR2: LNHDA, SQIVND (reference sequence). Trimming at V came to 7 bases and at J to 8 bases, leaving 4 bases not matched to a gene. The CDR3 length is 14 residues. For the CDR3, the DNA is TGTGCCAGTACGGGACTAGCGGGAGCCCATGAGCAGTTCTTC. It translates to CASTGLAGAHEQFF.

The chain couples TRBV11-3 to TRBJ2-3; weak D call: TRBD2 (5 bases). Between the trimmed V and J ends, which lost 1 base and 1 base, there was a span of 6 bases. CDR1 and CDR2 from the germline V gene are SGHNT and YENEEA. CDR3 length: 14 amino acids. This CDR3 reads CASSLGTGTDTQYF. CDR3 DNA sequence: TGTGCCAGCAGCTTAGGGACTGGCACAGATACGCAGTATTTT.

The J gene is TRBJ1-1, the V gene TRBV24-1, with a possible D match to TRBD1 (5 bases). Trimming stripped 7 bases from V and 3 bases from J, with 17 bases between. The CDR3 length is 15 residues. Germline-derived CDR1 and CDR2 are KGHDR and SFDVKD. Here the CDR3 reads CATRARGEIDTEAFF. CDR3 DNA: TGTGCCACCAGGGCACGGGGGGAAATTGACACTGAAGCTTTCTTT.

This chain joins TRBV6-4 and TRBJ2-1; TRBD2 aligns across 15 bases. The CDR3 length is 16 residues. Germline V gene lookup returns CDR1 MRHNA and CDR2 SNTAGT. Trimming took 5 bases from V and 8 from J; bases not matched to a gene: 7. The CDR3 sequence is CASSQGLAGGGDEQFF. CDR3 sequence (DNA): TGTGCCAGCAGTCAAGGACTAGCGGGAGGGGGCGATGAGCAGTTCTTC.

The chain recombines TRBV28 with TRBJ2-2, with TRBD2 identical over 11 bases. Germline V gene sequence: CDR1 MDHEN, CDR2 SYDVKM. V shed 7 bases and J 0 bases; nucleotides not matched to a gene: 13. The CDR3 length is 19 residues. CDR3 bases: TGTGCCAGCACCCCACCTCCCGGGACTAGCGGAACGAACACCGGGGAGCTGTTTTTT. Translated: CASTPPPGTSGTNTGELFF.

The CDR3 reads CASSTTTGVGGYTF. The CDR3 nucleotides are TGTGCCAGCAGCACCACAACAGGGGTTGGCGGCTACACCTTC. The rearrangement links TRBV7-2 to TRBJ1-2, with 7 bases identical to TRBD1. V shed 5 bases and J 8 bases; nucleotides not matched to a gene: 11. Germline CDR1 and CDR2: SGHTA and FQGNSA. The CDR3 is 14 amino acids.

The V and J genes are TRBV18 and TRBJ1-5; no firm D call. Germline V CDR1 and CDR2: KGHSH, LQKENI. The CDR3 loop spans 13 amino acids. V was clipped by 5 bases and J by 1 base, with 6 bases between them. The CDR3 DNA sequence: TGTGCCAGCTCAGCTATAAGCAATCAGCCCCAGCATTTT. Encoded protein: CASSAISNQPQHF.

The CDR3 region has the DNA TGTGCCAGCAGCCCTCAGCACGGGGGGTTAACCAACTATGGCTACACCTTC. Protein sequence: CASSPQHGGLTNYGYTF. V usage is TRBV3-1 (or the pseudogene TRBV3-2) and J usage is TRBJ1-2; D is perhaps TRBD1 (5 bases). V was trimmed by 4 bases and J by 2 bases, leaving 20 bases between them. The CDR3 spans 17 residues. CDR1 is LGHDT and CDR2 is YNNKEL in the germline V gene (reference sequence).

DNA for the CDR3: TGTGCCAGCAGCCCCATTCAAGCGGGAGGCCCTCAGACCCAGTACTTC. This gives the protein CASSPIQAGGPQTQYF. The chain couples TRBV6-2 or TRBV6-3 to TRBJ2-5; 9 positions match TRBD2. Germline CDR1 is MNHEY and CDR2 is SVGEGT. The junction had 14 bases not matched to a gene; V was cut back by 6 bases and J by 6 bases. This CDR3 is built from 16 residues.

This clone occurred a few times. The CDR3 sequence is CAGNYDLDEQYF. DNA for the CDR3: TGTGCCGGGAACTACGACCTAGACGAGCAGTACTTC. The genes are TRBV30 and TRBJ2-7; D uncertain. The CDR3 runs to 12 residues. Germline loops: CDR1 GTSNPN, CDR2 SVGIG (reference sequence). Trimming shortened V by 8 bases and J by 5 bases, and 16 bases separated the two germline ends.

As DNA, the CDR3 is TGTGCCAGCAGCTTACGGAACAGCCCCTACGAGCAGTACTTC. Its translation: CASSLRNSPYEQYF. This rearrangement joins TRBV7-2 to TRBJ2-7; D uncertain. The germline V gene encodes CDR1 SGHTA and CDR2 FQGNSA. The CDR3 covers 14 residues. V shed 2 bases and J shed 2 bases, with 10 bases lying between them.

This clone counts as medium-sized. The rearrangement joins TRBV6-5 to TRBJ2-5; TRBD1 might be the D (5 bases). V lost 2 bases and J 5 bases, leaving 18 bases between the germline ends. There are 16 residues in the CDR3. Germline V gene lookup returns CDR1 MNHEY and CDR2 SVGAGI. In DNA form, the CDR3 reads TGTGCCAGCAGTTACATTTCGGCAGGGTCAGGGGAGACCCAGTACTTC. Its protein product is CASSYISAGSGETQYF.

Points on this clone: At one end the junction does not follow the germline gene, possibly because of a read error. The chain recombines TRBV7-7 with TRBJ2-1; tentative D call: TRBD1 (8 bases). This CDR3 contains 14 residues. Per the germline V gene, CDR1 is SSHAT and CDR2 is FNYEAQ (reference sequence). For the CDR3, the DNA is TGTGCTAGCAGCGCTGGGGAGGGACAGGCCTCGCAGTTCTTC. Translating it yields CASSAGEGQASQFF.

This clone appeared once. This rearrangement joins TRBV5-1 to TRBJ1-2; TRBD1 is a possible D gene (5 bases). Germline V gene data show CDR1 as SGHRS and CDR2 as YFSETQ. The CDR3 spans 13 residues. The germline V and J ends were trimmed by 0 bases and 7 bases, with 10 bases remaining between them. CDR3 nucleotide sequence: TGCGCCAGCAGCTTGGGTCAGGGTAGTGGCTACACCTTC. Translation gives CASSLGQGSGYTF.

This sequence joins TRBV6-6 and TRBJ1-1, with D maybe TRBD1 (5 bases). V shed 5 bases and J shed 3 bases, with 16 bases lying between them. The CDR3 covers 15 residues. Germline loops: CDR1 MNHNY, CDR2 SVGAGI (reference sequence). This CDR3 reads CASSGTGKGYTEAFF. The CDR3 DNA sequence: TGTGCCAGCAGTGGCACAGGAAAGGGGTACACTGAAGCTTTCTTT.

The chain is built from TRBV27 and TRBJ2-2, with 10 nucleotides matching TRBD2. This CDR3 contains 17 residues. V was clipped by 5 bases and J by 3 bases; unmatched bases: 9. Germline V gives CDR1 MNHEY, CDR2 SMNVEV (reference sequence). CDR3 loop: CASSRRTSGVYTGELFF. The CDR3 DNA reads TGTGCCAGCAGTCGCCGGACTAGCGGCGTTTACACCGGGGAGCTGTTTTTT.

This chain joins TRBV7-6 and TRBJ2-1; 8 bases match TRBD2. The ends lost 3 bases at V and 0 bases at J; junction bases unmatched: 1. Per germline, CDR1 SGHVS and CDR2 FNYEAQ. The CDR3 extends over 15 amino acids. The CDR3 DNA reads TGTGCCAGCAGCTTCAGCGGGAGCTCCTACAATGAGCAGTTCTTC. Protein: CASSFSGSSYNEQFF.

CDR3 in DNA: TGTGCCAGCAGTCCCGGACAAGGTGGAACCAAAAACATTCAGTACTTC. It yields the protein CASSPGQGGTKNIQYF. The V call is TRBV6-6, the J call TRBJ2-4; D possibly corresponds to TRBD1 (5 bases). V lost 5 bases and J 2 bases, leaving 16 bases between the germline ends. Germline CDR1 MNHNY, CDR2 SVGAGI (reference sequence). The CDR3 has 16 amino acids.

The chain is built from TRBV9 and TRBJ2-1, with 10 bases lining up with TRBD1. Germline V gene lookup returns CDR1 SGDLS and CDR2 YYNGEE. CDR3 size: 16 residues. The trim removed 0 bases at V and 8 bases at J, leaving 8 bases unmatched. The CDR3 region has the DNA TGTGCCAGCAGCGTAGCCCCGGGACAGGGGAACCATGAGCAGTTCTTC. It yields the protein CASSVAPGQGNHEQFF.